These T cell receptor beta chains were read from a single sample in a study of OX40 agonist ivuxolimab in advanced cancers. Data came from immunoSEQ multiplex PCR; TCRdb stores just in-frame clones and leaves some out. This sample has about 35,000 clones, with around 74% found just once. The specimen comprised CD4+ or CD8+ T cells sorted from blood, sampled in a trial of the OX40 agonist ivuxolimab. These receptor sequences come from an adult with an advanced solid tumor such as melanoma, head and neck, liver or kidney cancer. Both conserved end residues are part of each CDR3. D genes are given only for firm matches. Clone sizes are given selectively: once, few, many, or a class where the clone is expanded.

d_call	clone_size	v_call	j_call	cdr3_aa	cdr3_nt
NA	NA	TRBV18	TRBJ2-7	CASSPGGYEQYF	TGTGCCAGCTCACCAGGGGGATACGAGCAGTACTTC
NA	NA	TRBV2	TRBJ1-2	CASSSGENYGYTF	TGTGCCAGCAGTTCAGGGGAGAACTATGGCTACACCTTC
TRBD1	NA	TRBV29-1	TRBJ2-1	CSVDRTGGNEQFF	TGCAGCGTCGACCGGACAGGTGGCAATGAGCAGTTCTTC
NA	NA	TRBV21-1	TRBJ2-7	CASRLRDSAYEQYF	TGTGCCAGCAGGCTCCGGGACAGTGCCTACGAGCAGTACTTC
TRBD1	NA	TRBV2	TRBJ1-5	CASTTDRAIQPQHF	TGTGCCAGCACCACGGACAGGGCGATTCAGCCCCAGCATTTT
NA	NA	TRBV30	TRBJ2-3	CAWSDAGTTDTQYF	TGTGCCTGGAGTGATGCCGGGACAACAGATACGCAGTATTTT
TRBD2	NA	TRBV19	TRBJ2-7	CASSFLSSGDHPIYEQYF	TGTGCCAGTAGTTTTTTGTCTAGCGGGGACCATCCAATTTACGAGCAGTACTTC
TRBD1	once	TRBV5-4	TRBJ1-2	CASSSATGTAF	TGTGCCAGCAGCTCTGCGACAGGGACGGCCTTC
NA	few	TRBV9	TRBJ2-3	CASSVDGVTDTQYF	TGTGCCAGCAGCGTAGACGGAGTCACAGATACGCAGTATTTT
NA	NA	TRBV28	TRBJ2-2	CASSSHNLGRGGELFF	TGTGCCAGCAGTTCTCATAACTTAGGGAGAGGCGGGGAGCTGTTTTTT
NA	NA	TRBV6-5	TRBJ1-4	CASSYRLFREKLFF	TGTGCCAGCAGTTACCGTCTATTTAGGGAAAAACTGTTTTTT
NA	few	TRBV30	TRBJ1-5	CAWSGVKQPQHF	TGTGCCTGGAGCGGGGTAAAGCAGCCCCAGCATTTT
NA	few	TRBV25-1	TRBJ1-2	CASSPSGRYGYTF	TGTGCCAGCAGTCCCTCAGGAAGGTATGGCTACACCTTC
TRBD1	NA	TRBV5-8	TRBJ1-2	CASSPGQARGGYTF	TGTGCCAGCAGCCCTGGACAGGCACGAGGGGGCTACACCTTC
TRBD1	once	TRBV27	TRBJ1-1	CASSRGLNTEAFF	TGTGCCAGCAGCAGGGGGCTAAACACTGAAGCTTTCTTT
NA	few	TRBV18	TRBJ2-7	CASSLRDSAEQYF	TGTGCCAGCTCGCTCCGGGACTCCGCCGAGCAGTACTTC
NA	NA	TRBV7-9	TRBJ1-2	CASSLDGPGYYGYTF	TGTGCCAGCAGCTTAGATGGTCCGGGGTACTATGGCTACACCTTC
NA	once	TRBV11-3	TRBJ2-3	CASSVRGLGTDTQYF	TGTGCCAGCAGCGTTCGGGGACTTGGTACAGATACGCAGTATTTT
NA	few	TRBV29-1	TRBJ1-2	CSVEVPNYGYTF	TGCAGCGTTGAAGTGCCTAACTATGGCTACACCTTC
NA	few	TRBV7-2	TRBJ1-5	CASSTYSNQPQHF	TGTGCCAGCAGCACGTATAGCAATCAGCCCCAGCATTTT
TRBD1	NA	TRBV10-1	TRBJ2-3	CASSRVVTGQGGDTQYF	TGCGCCAGCAGTAGGGTCGTAACCGGACAGGGGGGAGATACGCAGTATTTT
TRBD1	NA	TRBV30	TRBJ1-1	CAWSALGQANTEAFF	TGTGCCTGGAGCGCATTGGGACAGGCGAACACTGAAGCTTTCTTT
NA	NA	TRBV14	TRBJ2-2	CASSPLREPPGELFF	TGTGCCAGCAGCCCTCTCCGGGAACCGCCCGGGGAGCTGTTTTTT
NA	NA	TRBV6-5	TRBJ2-2	CASRRGVVGELFF	TGTGCCAGCAGGAGGGGGGTGGTCGGGGAGCTGTTTTTT
NA	NA	TRBV23-1	TRBJ2-1	CASSLDRDRWSGGHHNEQFF	TGCGCCAGCAGTCTTGACCGGGACAGGTGGAGCGGGGGCCACCACAATGAGCAGTTCTTC
TRBD1	NA	TRBV2	TRBJ2-6	CASATGHSGANVLTF	TGTGCCAGTGCGACAGGGCACTCTGGGGCCAACGTCCTGACTTTC
NA	once	TRBV6-5	TRBJ2-6	CASSSDLNVLTF	TGTGCCAGCAGTTCAGATCTCAACGTCCTGACTTTC
NA	NA	TRBV9	TRBJ1-2	CASSPPGGEAHGYTF	TGTGCCAGCAGCCCACCTGGAGGGGAGGCGCATGGCTACACCTTC
NA	NA	TRBV2	TRBJ2-1	CASRPRVNYNEQFF	TGTGCCAGCAGACCCCGGGTCAACTACAATGAGCAGTTCTTC
NA	NA	TRBV7-9	TRBJ2-3	CASSINLADTQYF	TGTGCCAGCAGCATCAATCTGGCAGATACGCAGTATTTT
NA	NA	TRBV28	TRBJ2-5	CASSLAGSIETQYF	TGTGCCAGCAGTTTGGCGGGTTCGATAGAGACCCAGTACTTC
NA	NA	TRBV5-1	TRBJ1-6	CASSLELGWNSPLHF	TGCGCCAGCAGCTTGGAACTGGGCTGGAACTCACCCCTCCACTTT
NA	NA	TRBV15	TRBJ1-2	CATSEGEIGYTF	TGTGCCACCAGTGAGGGGGAGATTGGCTACACCTTC
TRBD2	NA	TRBV6-1	TRBJ2-5	CAGGLAGARETQYF	TGTGCCGGGGGACTAGCGGGGGCCAGGGAGACCCAGTACTTC
TRBD2	once	TRBV5-4	TRBJ2-3	CASSLGLAGTDTQYF	TGTGCCAGCAGCTTAGGTCTAGCGGGCACAGATACGCAGTATTTT
NA	few	TRBV7-2	TRBJ1-5	CASSFKPGPNQPQHF	TGTGCCAGCAGCTTCAAACCGGGGCCCAATCAGCCCCAGCATTTT
TRBD1	NA	TRBV28	TRBJ2-1	CASSSPGQENNEQFF	TGTGCCAGCAGTTCCCCAGGACAGGAAAACAATGAGCAGTTCTTC
TRBD1	few	TRBV10-2	TRBJ1-1	CASSDPGQGSKAFF	TGCGCCAGCAGCGATCCGGGACAGGGGAGTAAAGCTTTCTTT
NA	NA	TRBV7-2	TRBJ2-2	CASSLAWNTGELFF	TGTGCCAGCAGCTTAGCCTGGAACACCGGGGAGCTGTTTTTT
NA	NA	TRBV7-9	TRBJ2-1	CASQIYNEQFF	TGTGCCAGCCAAATCTACAATGAGCAGTTCTTC
NA	few	TRBV6-1	TRBJ2-7	CASSRQRELSEQYF	TGTGCCAGCAGCCGACAGAGGGAGCTCTCCGAGCAGTACTTC
NA	NA	TRBV30	TRBJ1-1	CALRGVTEAFF	TGTGCCCTCAGGGGCGTCACTGAAGCTTTCTTT
NA	few	TRBV28	TRBJ1-5	CASSLSQDRGGPQHF	TGTGCCAGCAGTTTATCTCAGGACCGAGGTGGGCCCCAGCATTTT
NA	NA	TRBV18	TRBJ2-7	CASSPTRGTGNEQYF	TGTGCCAGCTCACCGACCCGCGGGACGGGTAACGAGCAGTACTTC
TRBD2	NA	TRBV6-4	TRBJ2-2	CASSDSTAGSGELFF	TGTGCCAGCAGTGACTCGACAGCGGGGAGCGGGGAGCTGTTTTTT
NA	once	TRBV5-1	TRBJ1-1	CASSAGINTEAFF	TGCGCCAGCAGCGCCGGGATAAACACTGAAGCTTTCTTT
TRBD1	NA	TRBV10-1	TRBJ2-3	CASSELDTGGVYF	TGCGCCAGCAGTGAGCTTGATACAGGGGGCGTATATTTT
NA	few	TRBV9	TRBJ1-3	CASSVIPDSGNTIYF	TGTGCCAGCAGCGTAATTCCAGACTCTGGAAACACCATATATTTT